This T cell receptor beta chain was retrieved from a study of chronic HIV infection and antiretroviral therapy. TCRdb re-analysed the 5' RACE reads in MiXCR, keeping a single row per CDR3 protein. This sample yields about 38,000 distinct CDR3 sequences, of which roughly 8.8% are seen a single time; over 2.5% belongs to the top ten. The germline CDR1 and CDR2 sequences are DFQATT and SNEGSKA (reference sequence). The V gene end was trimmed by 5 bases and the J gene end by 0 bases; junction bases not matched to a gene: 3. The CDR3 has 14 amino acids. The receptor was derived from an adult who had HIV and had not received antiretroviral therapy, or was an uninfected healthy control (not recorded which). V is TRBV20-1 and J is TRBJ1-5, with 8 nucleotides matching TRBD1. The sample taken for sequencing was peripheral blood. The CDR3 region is CSAWTGSSNQPQHF. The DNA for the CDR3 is TGCAGTGCTTGGACAGGGAGTAGCAATCAGCCCCAGCATTTT.